This T cell receptor (beta chain) was identified during a study of cytomegalovirus exposure and HLA in healthy donors. The study's findings and limits: According to a later analysis, donors in an Asian-associated ancestry cluster reportedly had fewer N-insertions than the roughly 670-donor mean. The study listed some 160 cytomegalovirus-associated TCR beta chains. Solely CMV serostatus was available to characterize immune exposure. Specificity for CMV antigens was confirmed in vitro for a few of the CMV-associated chains.

The CDR3 totals 15 residues. CDR1 is MGHDK, CDR2 SYGVNS, per germline. V was cut by 1 base and J by 2 bases, with 12 bases left in between. Details on this clone: Its antigen is not identified.

PCR involved 60 Vbeta and 13 Jbeta primers. The table came from immunoSEQ multiplex PCR; TCRdb's copy has only in-frame clones and leaves some out. The table has 200,000 to 250,000 clones, less than 85% seen once; the top ten hold 0.6% to 0.7%. Sample: PBMCs. This TCR derives from a man younger than 35 in good health and CMV-seronegative. The V gene is TRBV25-1, the J gene TRBJ2-7; maybe TRBD1 (5 bases). In DNA form, the CDR3 reads TGTGCCAGCAGTGAATTCCGGACATCAACCTACGAGCAGTACTTC. It yields the protein CASSEFRTSTYEQYF.